This T cell receptor (beta chain) was sequenced during a study of OX40 agonist ivuxolimab in advanced cancers. Turning to the study itself: Among those enrolled, mean age was 60 years (range roughly 23 to 85) and about 82% were male. Past anti-PD-1, anti-PD-L1 or anti-CTLA-4 therapy was accepted, and 30% to 45% had received some. General study findings and limits: In the 0.1 to 3.0 mg/kg range, CD4+ and CD8+ blood T cells had expanded clonally by week 6.

Germline V gene sequence: CDR1 SGHTA, CDR2 FQGTGA. The J segment lost 4 bases and the V segment lost 2 bases, leaving 6 bases of the junction unmatched. The CDR3 covers 16 residues. Points on this clone: The antigen is undetermined.

Sequenced by immunoSEQ multiplex PCR; TCRdb stores in-frame clones only, minus some. The sample holds approximately 69,000 clones, 84% seen once. Enrollment shut out patients with autoimmune disease history or systemic immunosuppression. This specimen was CD4+ or CD8+ T cells sorted from blood, taken in a trial of the OX40 agonist ivuxolimab. The chain joins TRBV7-3 to TRBJ1-2; TRBD1 matches 11 bases. The receptor was isolated from an adult with an advanced solid tumor such as melanoma, head and neck, liver or kidney cancer. The CDR3 reads CASSLFGQGASYGYTF. The CDR3 DNA follows: TGTGCCAGCAGCTTATTTGGACAGGGGGCGAGCTATGGCTACACCTTC.